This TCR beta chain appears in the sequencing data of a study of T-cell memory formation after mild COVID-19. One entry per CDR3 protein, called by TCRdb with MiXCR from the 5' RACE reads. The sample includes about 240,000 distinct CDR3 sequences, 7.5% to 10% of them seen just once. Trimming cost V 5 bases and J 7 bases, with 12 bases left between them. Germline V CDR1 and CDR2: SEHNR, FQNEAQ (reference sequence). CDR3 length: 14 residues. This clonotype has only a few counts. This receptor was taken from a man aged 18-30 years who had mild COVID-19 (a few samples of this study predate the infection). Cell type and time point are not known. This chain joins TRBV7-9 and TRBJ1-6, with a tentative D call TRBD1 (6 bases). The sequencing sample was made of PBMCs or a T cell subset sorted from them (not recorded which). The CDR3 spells CASSIGQRNSPLHF. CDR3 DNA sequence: TGTGCCAGCAGCATCGGACAGAGGAATTCACCCCTCCACTTT.